Below, 16 T cell receptor beta chains from the same sample are listed, as sequenced in a study of T cell changes during pregnancy in multiple sclerosis. The assay was immunoSEQ multiplex PCR, and TCRdb's table has in-frame clones only and misses some. This table has over 45,000 clones, 85% to 90% appearing once. The specimen comprised peripheral blood, sampled in the first trimester of pregnancy. These receptors all come from a female donor in good health, enrolled as a control in a pregnancy study.

This clone was seen only once. J is TRBJ1-2 and V is TRBV5-1; 10 bases match TRBD1. In germline, CDR1 is SGHRS, CDR2 YFSETQ. The CDR3 extends over 14 amino acids. Trimming removed 4 bases from V and 6 bases from J; junction bases left unmatched: 6. For the CDR3, the DNA is TGCGCCAGCAGCCCTGAAGGGACAGGGGATGGCTACACCTTC. Translation gives CASSPEGTGDGYTF.

The rearrangement joins TRBV27 to TRBJ2-5; no reliable D call. The CDR3 is 14 amino acids. The germline CDR1 and CDR2 sequences are MNHEY and SMNVEV (reference sequence). V lost 6 bases to trimming and J lost 3 bases, with 14 bases between them. The CDR3 region has the DNA TGTGCCAGCAGGAACAGCTACCTTAAAGAGACCCAGTACTTC. Residues: CASRNSYLKETQYF.

This chain uses TRBV10-3 with TRBJ2-3; D is possibly TRBD2 (6 bases). The CDR3 contains 14 residues. Per germline, CDR1 ENHRY and CDR2 SYGVKD. Trimming took 10 bases from V and 4 from J, leaving 18 bases between them. CDR3 protein: CATADYLVADTQYF. The CDR3 bases are TGTGCCACCGCGGACTATCTAGTGGCAGATACGCAGTATTTT.

This rearrangement joins TRBV7-9 to TRBJ2-3, with D possibly being TRBD1 (6 bases). CDR1 is SEHNR and CDR2 is FQNEAQ in the germline V gene (reference sequence). The V end lost 0 bases, the J end lost 4 bases, and 8 bases lay between the germline ends. There are 14 residues in the CDR3. As DNA, the CDR3 is TGTGCCAGCAGCTTAGCTGGGACACCAGATACGCAGTATTTT. Amino acids: CASSLAGTPDTQYF.

The rearrangement joins TRBV19 to TRBJ2-3; D ambiguous. CDR3 size: 12 residues. The V end was cut by 6 bases, the J end by 1 base, with 5 bases between. Germline loops: CDR1 LNHDA, CDR2 SQIVND (reference sequence). CDR3: CASSPGTDTQYF. The CDR3 DNA sequence: TGTGCCAGTAGCCCCGGCACAGATACGCAGTATTTT.

CDR3 amino acids: CASSSGAGPNYNEQFF. CDR3 DNA sequence: TGTGCCAGCAGCTCTGGAGCGGGCCCTAACTACAATGAGCAGTTCTTC. V and J are TRBV7-9 and TRBJ2-1, with D perhaps TRBD2 (6 bases). Germline lookup yields CDR1 SEHNR and CDR2 FQNEAQ (reference sequence). The CDR3 spans 16 residues. V gave up 4 bases and J gave up 3 bases, with 16 bases separating them.

The V and J genes are TRBV6-1 and TRBJ1-2; 7 bases agree with TRBD1. Looked up from germline, CDR1 is MNHNS and CDR2 is SASEGT. The CDR3 is 15 residues long. The trim removed 1 base at V and 4 bases at J, leaving 6 bases unmatched. The CDR3 sequence: CASSEVGGDSYGYTF. The CDR3 nucleotides read TGTGCCAGCAGTGAAGTCGGCGGGGACAGCTATGGCTACACCTTC.

The chain carries TRBV2 and TRBJ1-2, with a possible D match to TRBD1 (5 bases). CDR3 length: 15 amino acids. Trimming left V 7 bases short and J 8 bases short, with 23 bases between. The germline V gene encodes CDR1 SNHLY and CDR2 FYNNEI. CDR3: CASILIGTGGRGYTF. For the CDR3, the DNA is TGTGCCAGCATCCTCATTGGTACGGGGGGACGGGGCTACACCTTC.

V and J are TRBV7-9 and TRBJ2-1, with D possibly being TRBD1 (6 bases). This CDR3 comprises 15 residues. Deletions cut 1 base from V and 6 bases from J, with 13 bases between. The germline gives CDR1 SEHNR, CDR2 FQNEAQ (reference sequence). The CDR3 DNA sequence: TGTGCCAGCAGCTTAGATCGGCTAGGGGGCAATGAGCAGTTCTTC. It translates to CASSLDRLGGNEQFF.

V usage is TRBV19 and J usage is TRBJ1-5; D possibly corresponds to TRBD1 (5 bases). Germline-derived CDR1 and CDR2 are LNHDA and SQIVND (reference sequence). CDR3 length equals 13 residues. V dropped 1 base and J dropped 7 bases, with 8 bases sitting between them. CDR3 region: CASSIGGEQPQHF. The CDR3 DNA reads TGTGCCAGTAGTATAGGGGGCGAACAGCCCCAGCATTTT.

The V gene is TRBV5-4, the J gene TRBJ2-5, with D unresolved. The CDR3 contains 13 residues. Germline V gene lookup returns CDR1 SGHNT and CDR2 YYREEE (reference sequence). V lost 0 bases, J lost 5 bases, and 8 bases lay in between. As DNA, the CDR3 is TGTGCCAGCAGCTTGGATGTCCGGGAGACCCAGTACTTC. Protein: CASSLDVRETQYF.

The genes are TRBV19 and TRBJ2-1; 10 nucleotides match TRBD1. V shed 5 bases, J shed 6 bases, and the junction held 7 bases outside the gene matches. There are 15 residues in the CDR3. CDR1 and CDR2 (germline): LNHDA, SQIVND (reference sequence). The CDR3 coding sequence is TGTGCCAGTAGTCTGGGACAGGGGATGCTCAATGAGCAGTTCTTC. Its translation: CASSLGQGMLNEQFF.

The chain joins TRBV29-1 to TRBJ2-3; 8 bases are shared with TRBD2. The V gene's germline CDR1 is SQVTM and CDR2 ANQGSEA. Unmatched junction bases numbered 3, after V lost 6 bases and J lost 4 bases. The CDR3 is 12 residues long. CDR3 protein: CSVTSGSDTQYF. In DNA, the CDR3 is TGCAGCGTAACTAGCGGATCAGATACGCAGTATTTT.

The CDR3 is CASSPGAGRGARDGYTF. CDR3 nucleotide sequence: TGTGCCAGCTCACCAGGAGCTGGTCGGGGGGCCCGGGATGGCTACACCTTC. The V gene is TRBV18, the J gene TRBJ1-2; D is perhaps TRBD1 (6 bases). Trimming stripped 2 bases from V and 6 bases from J, with 22 bases between. CDR3 length: 17 residues. Germline CDR1 KGHSH, CDR2 LQKENI.

This chain links TRBV28 with TRBJ1-5; 9 nucleotides agree with TRBD1. This CDR3 is 15 amino acids long. The V segment lost 7 bases and the J segment 6 bases; nucleotides outside the gene matches: 10. The V gene's germline CDR1 is MDHEN and CDR2 SYDVKM. CDR3 amino acids: CASNLPGQGFQPQHF. In nucleotides, the CDR3 is TGTGCCAGCAATCTTCCGGGACAGGGTTTTCAGCCCCAGCATTTT.

The chain recombines TRBV5-1 with TRBJ2-2; TRBD1 agrees at 7 bases. V lost 2 bases, J lost 4 bases, and 8 bases stayed unmatched. This CDR3 spans 16 amino acids. CDR1 and CDR2 (germline): SGHRS, YFSETQ. CDR3 nucleotide sequence: TGCGCCAGCAGCTTAGGAGACAGGGTTAGCACCGGGGAGCTGTTTTTT. Its translation: CASSLGDRVSTGELFF.